This T cell receptor (beta chain) was documented in a study of T cell changes during pregnancy in multiple sclerosis. The protocol was immunoSEQ multiplex PCR, while the TCRdb copy is restricted to in-frame clones and leaves out a portion. The sample has around 110,000 clones, about 90% seen once. This CDR3 contains 15 residues. The germline CDR1 and CDR2 sequences are SGDLS and YYNGEE. V was cut by 0 bases and J by 5 bases, with 9 bases left in between. The chain combines TRBV9 with TRBJ1-6; D uncertain. The clonotype originates from a female donor with multiple sclerosis, enrolled in a pregnancy study. The material was peripheral blood, obtained in the third trimester of pregnancy. The CDR3 spells CASSVGQKDNSPLHF. For the CDR3, the DNA is TGTGCCAGCAGCGTAGGGCAGAAAGATAATTCACCCCTCCACTTT.